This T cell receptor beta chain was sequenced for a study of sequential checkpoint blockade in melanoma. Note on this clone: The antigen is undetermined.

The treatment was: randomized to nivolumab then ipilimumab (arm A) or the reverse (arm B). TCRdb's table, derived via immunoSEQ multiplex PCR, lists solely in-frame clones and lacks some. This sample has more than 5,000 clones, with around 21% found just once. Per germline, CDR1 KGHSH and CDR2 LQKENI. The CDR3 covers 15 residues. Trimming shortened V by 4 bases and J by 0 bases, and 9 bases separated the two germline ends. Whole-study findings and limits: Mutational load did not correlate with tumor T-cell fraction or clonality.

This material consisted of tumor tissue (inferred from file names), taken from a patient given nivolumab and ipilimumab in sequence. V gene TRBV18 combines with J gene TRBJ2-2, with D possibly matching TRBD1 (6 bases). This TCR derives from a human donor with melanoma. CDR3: CASSRGQPNTGELFF. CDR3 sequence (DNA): TGTGCCAGCTCACGGGGACAACCGAACACCGGGGAGCTGTTTTTT.